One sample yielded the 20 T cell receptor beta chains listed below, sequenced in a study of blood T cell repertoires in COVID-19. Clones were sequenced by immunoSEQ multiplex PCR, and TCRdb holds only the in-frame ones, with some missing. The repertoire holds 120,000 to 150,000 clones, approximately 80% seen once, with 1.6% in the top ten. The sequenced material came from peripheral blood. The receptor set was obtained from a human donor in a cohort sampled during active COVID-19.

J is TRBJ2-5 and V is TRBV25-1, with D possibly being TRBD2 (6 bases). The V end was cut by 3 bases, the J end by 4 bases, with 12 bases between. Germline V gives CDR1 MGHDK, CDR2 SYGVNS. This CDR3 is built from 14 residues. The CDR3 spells CASSDKRAGETQYF. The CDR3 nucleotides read TGTGCCAGCAGTGACAAGCGGGCCGGAGAGACCCAGTACTTC.

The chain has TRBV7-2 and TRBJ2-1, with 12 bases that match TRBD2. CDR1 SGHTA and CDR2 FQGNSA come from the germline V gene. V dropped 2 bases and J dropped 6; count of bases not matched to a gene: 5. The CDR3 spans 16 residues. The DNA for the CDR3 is TGTGCCAGCAGCTTATGGACTAGCGGGATCGGCAATGAGCAGTTCTTC. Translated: CASSLWTSGIGNEQFF.

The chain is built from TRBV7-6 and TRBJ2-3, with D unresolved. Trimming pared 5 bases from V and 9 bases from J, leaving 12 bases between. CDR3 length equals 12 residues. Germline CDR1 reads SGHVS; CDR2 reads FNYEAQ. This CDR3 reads CASSLIPRTQYF. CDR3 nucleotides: TGTGCCAGCAGCCTAATTCCTCGGACGCAGTATTTT.

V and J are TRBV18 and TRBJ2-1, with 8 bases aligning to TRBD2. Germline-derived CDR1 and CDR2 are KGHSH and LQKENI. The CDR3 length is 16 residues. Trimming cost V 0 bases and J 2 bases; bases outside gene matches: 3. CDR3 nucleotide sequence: TGTGCCAGCTCACCACCGGCCGGGAGGGCCTACAATGAGCAGTTCTTC. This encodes CASSPPAGRAYNEQFF.

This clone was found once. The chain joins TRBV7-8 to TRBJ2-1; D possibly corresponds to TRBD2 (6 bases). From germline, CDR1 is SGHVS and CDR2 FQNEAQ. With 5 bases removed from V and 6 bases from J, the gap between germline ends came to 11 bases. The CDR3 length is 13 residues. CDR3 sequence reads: CASSPGSFNEQFF. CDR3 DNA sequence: TGTGCCAGCAGCCCCGGGAGTTTCAATGAGCAGTTCTTC.

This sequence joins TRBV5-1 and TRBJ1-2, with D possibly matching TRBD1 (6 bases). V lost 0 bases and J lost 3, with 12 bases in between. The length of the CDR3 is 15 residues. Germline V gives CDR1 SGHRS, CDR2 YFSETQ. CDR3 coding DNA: TGCGCCAGCAGCTTGGATAGGGCAGGGGACTATGGCTACACCTTC. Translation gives CASSLDRAGDYGYTF.

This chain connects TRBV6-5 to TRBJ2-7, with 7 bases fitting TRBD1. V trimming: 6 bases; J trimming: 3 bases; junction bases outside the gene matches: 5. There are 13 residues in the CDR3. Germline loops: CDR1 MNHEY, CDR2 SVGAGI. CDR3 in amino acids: CASRQGELYEQYF. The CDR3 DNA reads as TGTGCCAGCAGGCAGGGGGAACTCTACGAGCAGTACTTC.

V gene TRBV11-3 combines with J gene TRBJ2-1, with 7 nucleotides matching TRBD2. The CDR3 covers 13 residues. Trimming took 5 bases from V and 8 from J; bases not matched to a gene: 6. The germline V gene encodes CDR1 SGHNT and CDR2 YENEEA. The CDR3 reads CASSRTGRYEQFF. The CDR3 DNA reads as TGTGCCAGCAGCCGAACCGGGAGGTATGAGCAGTTCTTC.

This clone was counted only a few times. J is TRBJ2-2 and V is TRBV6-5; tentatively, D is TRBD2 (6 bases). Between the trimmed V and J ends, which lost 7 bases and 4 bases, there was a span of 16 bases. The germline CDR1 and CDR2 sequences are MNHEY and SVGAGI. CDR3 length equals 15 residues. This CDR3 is CASNWDGRRTGELFF. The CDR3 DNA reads TGTGCCAGCAACTGGGACGGGAGACGCACCGGGGAGCTGTTTTTT.

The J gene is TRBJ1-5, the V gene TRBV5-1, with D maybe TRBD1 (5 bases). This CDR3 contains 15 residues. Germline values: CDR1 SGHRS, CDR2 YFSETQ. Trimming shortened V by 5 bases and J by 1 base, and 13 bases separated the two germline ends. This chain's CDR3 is CASREGLSSNQPQHF. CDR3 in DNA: TGCGCCAGCAGGGAGGGGCTATCGAGCAATCAGCCCCAGCATTTT.

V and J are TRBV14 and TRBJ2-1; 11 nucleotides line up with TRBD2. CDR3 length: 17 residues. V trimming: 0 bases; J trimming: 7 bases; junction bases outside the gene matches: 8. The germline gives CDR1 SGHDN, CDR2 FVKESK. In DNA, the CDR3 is TGTGCCAGCAGCCAAGATAGCCGACTAGCGGGGTGGAATGAGCAGTTCTTC. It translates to CASSQDSRLAGWNEQFF.

CDR3 residues: CASSLQGNTEAFF. In DNA, the CDR3 is TGTGCCAGCAGCCTGCAGGGGAACACTGAAGCTTTCTTT. The chain uses TRBV11-2 and TRBJ1-1, with a possible D match to TRBD1 (5 bases). Trimming left V 5 bases short and J 1 base short, with 8 bases between. Germline V gene lookup returns CDR1 SGHAT and CDR2 FQNNGV. There are 13 residues in the CDR3.

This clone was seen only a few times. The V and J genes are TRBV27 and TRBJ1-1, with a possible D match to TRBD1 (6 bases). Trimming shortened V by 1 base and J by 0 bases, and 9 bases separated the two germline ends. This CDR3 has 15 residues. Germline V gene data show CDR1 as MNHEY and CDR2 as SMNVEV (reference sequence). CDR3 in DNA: TGTGCCAGCAGTTTATTTGGGACACTGAACACTGAAGCTTTCTTT. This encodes CASSLFGTLNTEAFF.

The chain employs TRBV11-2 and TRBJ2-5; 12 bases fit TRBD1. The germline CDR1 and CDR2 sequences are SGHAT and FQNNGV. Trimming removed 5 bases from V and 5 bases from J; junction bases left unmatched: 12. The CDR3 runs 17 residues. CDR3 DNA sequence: TGTGCCAGCAGCAAGAATGCCGGGACAGGGGGCGCTGAGACCCAGTACTTC. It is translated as CASSKNAGTGGAETQYF.

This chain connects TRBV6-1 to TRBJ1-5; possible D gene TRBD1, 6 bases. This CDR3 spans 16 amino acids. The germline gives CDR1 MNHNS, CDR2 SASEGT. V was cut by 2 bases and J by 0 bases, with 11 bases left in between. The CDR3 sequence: CASSESGTYSNQPQHF. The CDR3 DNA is TGTGCCAGCAGTGAAAGTGGGACATATAGCAATCAGCCCCAGCATTTT.

The CDR3, as DNA: TGTGCCAGCAGTAAGACGGACAGGGGAACTAGCTACGAGCAGTACTTC. Translated, it gives CASSKTDRGTSYEQYF. The genes are TRBV28 and TRBJ2-7; 9 positions match TRBD1. Germline V gives CDR1 MDHEN, CDR2 SYDVKM. The junction had 11 bases not matched to a gene; V was cut back by 5 bases and J by 3 bases. The CDR3 sequence is 16 residues long. The full variable domain, rest sourced from reference TRBV28 and TRBJ2-7, is DVKVTQSSRYLVKRTGEKVFLECVQDMDHENMFWYRQDPGLGLRLIYFSYDVKMKEKGDIPEGYSVSREKKERFSLILESASTNQTSMYLCASSKTDRGTSYEQYFGPGTRLTVT.

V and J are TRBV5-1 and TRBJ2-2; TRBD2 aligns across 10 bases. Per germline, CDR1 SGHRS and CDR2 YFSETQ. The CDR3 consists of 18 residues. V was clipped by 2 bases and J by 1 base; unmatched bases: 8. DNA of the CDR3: TGCGCCAGCAGCTTTAAGAGTCTAGCGGGAGAGAACACCGGGGAGCTGTTTTTT. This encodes CASSFKSLAGENTGELFF. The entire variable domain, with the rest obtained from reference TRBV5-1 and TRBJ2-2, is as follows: KAGVTQTPRYLIKTRGQQVTLSCSPISGHRSVSWYQQTPGQGLQFLFEYFSETQRNKGNFPGRFSGRQFSNSRSEMNVSTLELGDSALYLCASSFKSLAGENTGELFFGEGSRLTVL.

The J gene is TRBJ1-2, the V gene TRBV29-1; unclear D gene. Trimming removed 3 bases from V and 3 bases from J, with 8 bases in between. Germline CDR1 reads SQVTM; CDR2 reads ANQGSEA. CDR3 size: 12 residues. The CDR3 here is CSVDAVYYGYTF. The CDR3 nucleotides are TGCAGCGTTGACGCAGTCTACTATGGCTACACCTTC.

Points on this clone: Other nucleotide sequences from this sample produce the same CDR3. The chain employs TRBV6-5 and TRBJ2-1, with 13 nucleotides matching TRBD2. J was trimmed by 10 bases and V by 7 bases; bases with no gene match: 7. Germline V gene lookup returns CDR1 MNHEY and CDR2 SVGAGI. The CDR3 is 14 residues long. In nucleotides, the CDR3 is TGTGCCAGCACCGGACTAGCGGGAGCTGGCGAGCAGTTCTTC. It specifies CASTGLAGAGEQFF.

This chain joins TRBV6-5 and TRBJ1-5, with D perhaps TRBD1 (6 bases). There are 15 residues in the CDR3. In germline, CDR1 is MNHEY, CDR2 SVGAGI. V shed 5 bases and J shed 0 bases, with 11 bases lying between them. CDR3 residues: CASSRDRSSNQPQHF. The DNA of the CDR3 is TGTGCCAGCAGTCGCGACAGGAGTAGCAATCAGCCCCAGCATTTT.